A single sample is the source of the 11 T cell receptor beta chains below, sequenced in a study of blood T cell repertoires in COVID-19. Assay: immunoSEQ multiplex PCR; the TCRdb copy retains only in-frame clones and omits some. The table includes 200,000 to 300,000 clones, about nine tenths detected once. Material: peripheral blood. The receptors shown here come from a man in his 60s who had recovered from COVID-19.

V is TRBV10-1 and J is TRBJ1-4; 9 bases align to TRBD1. Trimming cost V 6 bases and J 8 bases; bases outside gene matches: 7. This CDR3 contains 14 residues. The germline V gene has CDR1 WNHNN and CDR2 SYGVQD (reference sequence). Here the CDR3 DNA reads TGCGCCAGCAGCAAACAGGGGGCAGGGGAAAAACTGTTTTTT. This codes for CASSKQGAGEKLFF.

This clone was counted once. This chain connects TRBV10-2 to TRBJ2-2; 10 positions match TRBD2. The V gene end was trimmed by 6 bases and the J gene end by 6 bases; junction bases not matched to a gene: 13. Germline CDR1 WSHSY, CDR2 SAAADI. The length of the CDR3 is 17 residues. DNA for the CDR3: TGCGCCAGCAGGTTTTTAGCGGGGGGTGACTTGGCCGGGGAGCTGTTTTTT. Translated: CASRFLAGGDLAGELFF.

The V call is TRBV12-5, the J call TRBJ2-1; 11 positions match TRBD2. In germline, CDR1 is LGHNT, CDR2 FRNRAP. J lost 8 bases, V lost 5 bases, and 11 bases had no gene match. The length of the CDR3 is 16 residues. The CDR3 here is CASGPVAGGASYEQFF. The DNA for the CDR3 is TGTGCTAGTGGTCCAGTAGCGGGGGGGGCCTCTTATGAGCAGTTCTTC.

The chain couples TRBV7-9 to TRBJ1-3; possibly TRBD1 for D (6 bases). Germline V gives CDR1 SEHNR, CDR2 FQNEAQ (reference sequence). The CDR3 runs to 17 residues. V lost 5 bases and J lost 0, with 17 bases in between. The CDR3 coding sequence is TGTGCCAGCAGCCTCTCTTACAGGGACCCCTCTGGAAACACCATATATTTT. It yields the protein CASSLSYRDPSGNTIYF.

The chain joins TRBV6-5 to TRBJ1-6, with D tentatively TRBD1 (5 bases). The CDR3 runs 15 residues. Looked up from germline, CDR1 is MNHEY and CDR2 is SVGAGI. V shed 6 bases and J shed 4 bases, with 13 bases lying between them. The CDR3 DNA is TGTGCCAGCAGGGGGCCCGATTATTATAATTCACCCCTCCACTTT. It encodes CASRGPDYYNSPLHF.

This chain links TRBV9 with TRBJ2-4; 9 nucleotides align to TRBD1. The J segment lost 7 bases and the V segment lost 0 bases, leaving 5 bases of the junction unmatched. CDR3 length equals 15 residues. From germline, CDR1 is SGDLS and CDR2 YYNGEE. The DNA of the CDR3 is TGTGCCAGCAGCGTAGATCTTGGACAGGGGAACATTCAGTACTTC. Protein sequence: CASSVDLGQGNIQYF.

The rearrangement joins TRBV19 to TRBJ2-2; 8 bases fit TRBD1. The CDR3 consists of 16 residues. Germline CDR1 and CDR2: LNHDA and SQIVND (reference sequence). Germline trimming cut 8 bases from V and 1 base from J; bases unmatched to any gene: 9. The chain's CDR3 is CASERWDRKNTGELFF. In DNA, the CDR3 is TGTGCCAGTGAGAGATGGGACAGGAAGAACACCGGGGAGCTGTTTTTT.

The chain couples TRBV9 to TRBJ1-2; unclear D gene. In germline, CDR1 is SGDLS, CDR2 YYNGEE. CDR3 size: 14 residues. V was trimmed by 1 base and J by 8 bases, leaving 15 bases between them. CDR3 in amino acids: CASSVTGFAGGYTF. DNA of the CDR3: TGTGCCAGCAGCGTAACGGGTTTTGCGGGGGGCTACACCTTC.

This chain connects TRBV3-1 (or the pseudogene TRBV3-2) to TRBJ1-1, with D perhaps TRBD1 (5 bases). Trimming pared 4 bases from V and 1 base from J, leaving 10 bases between. The CDR3 has 14 amino acids. Germline CDR1 is LGHDT and CDR2 is YNNKEL (reference sequence). The CDR3 sequence: CASSLLGQNTEAFF. Here the CDR3 DNA reads TGTGCCAGCAGCCTTCTGGGGCAGAACACTGAAGCTTTCTTT.

The rearrangement joins TRBV27 to TRBJ2-1; 9 bases match TRBD1. In germline, CDR1 is MNHEY, CDR2 SMNVEV (reference sequence). The CDR3 is made up of 17 amino acids. After removal of 5 bases from V and 2 bases from J, the junction contained 10 bases not matched to a gene. As DNA, the CDR3 is TGTGCCAGCAGTGGGGGGTCCGGGACAGGGACCTACAATGAGCAGTTCTTC. Amino acids: CASSGGSGTGTYNEQFF.

In its sample, this clone was seen once. The V call is TRBV20-1, the J call TRBJ2-7; tentative D call: TRBD1 (6 bases). This CDR3 comprises 11 residues. V lost 6 bases, J lost 4 bases, and 10 bases lay in between. CDR1 and CDR2 (germline): DFQATT, SNEGSKA (reference sequence). This chain's CDR3 is CSAVGQYEQYF. CDR3 DNA: TGCAGTGCCGTGGGACAATACGAGCAGTACTTC.